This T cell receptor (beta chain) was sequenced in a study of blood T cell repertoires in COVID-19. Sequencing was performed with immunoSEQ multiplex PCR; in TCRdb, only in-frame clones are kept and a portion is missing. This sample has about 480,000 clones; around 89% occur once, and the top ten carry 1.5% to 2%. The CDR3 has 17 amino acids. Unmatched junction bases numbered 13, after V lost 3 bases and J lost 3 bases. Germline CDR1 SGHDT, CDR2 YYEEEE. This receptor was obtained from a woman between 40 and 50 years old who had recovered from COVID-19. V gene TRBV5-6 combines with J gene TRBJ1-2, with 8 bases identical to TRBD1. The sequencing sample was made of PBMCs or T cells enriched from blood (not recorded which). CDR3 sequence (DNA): TGTGCCAGCAGCTCGGAGGCAGGGGGCACGTCGGACTATGGCTACACCTTC. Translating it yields CASSSEAGGTSDYGYTF.